Presented here are 15 T cell receptor beta chains from one specimen sequenced in a study of blood T cell repertoires in COVID-19. This table comes from immunoSEQ multiplex PCR, and its TCRdb copy is limited to in-frame clones, with some not included. Of approximately 280,000 clones in the sample, more than 85% were seen once. The specimen sequenced was peripheral blood. These receptors were collected from a man aged 35-49 years with acute or convalescent COVID-19.

This chain links TRBV6-4 with TRBJ2-3; 8 bases map to TRBD2. Trimming took 3 bases from V and 1 from J; bases not matched to a gene: 0. The CDR3 spans 14 residues. The germline gives CDR1 MRHNA, CDR2 SNTAGT. The CDR3 spells CASSETSGTDTQYF. CDR3 DNA: TGTGCCAGCAGTGAGACTAGCGGCACAGATACGCAGTATTTT.

This chain uses TRBV19 with TRBJ2-2, with 7 bases that match TRBD1. The CDR3 contains 16 residues. From germline, CDR1 is LNHDA and CDR2 SQIVND (reference sequence). Trimming removed 6 bases from V and 1 base from J; junction bases left unmatched: 8. The CDR3 nucleotides are TGTGCCAGTAGAAGGGTGGGACAGCAGAACACCGGGGAGCTGTTTTTT. Protein: CASRRVGQQNTGELFF.

CDR3 in DNA: TGTGCCATCAGTCCCGGACAGGGTTTGAGAGATACGCAGTATTTT. Its translation: CAISPGQGLRDTQYF. The chain links TRBV10-3 to TRBJ2-3; TRBD1 matches 8 bases. The CDR3 sequence is 15 residues long. J gave up 5 bases and V 5 bases, and 9 bases lay outside the gene matches. Germline-derived CDR1 and CDR2 are ENHRY and SYGVKD.

The chain employs TRBV11-1 and TRBJ2-1; D is perhaps TRBD1 (5 bases). Germline-derived CDR1 and CDR2 are SGHAT and FQDESV (reference sequence). The ends were cut back, 5 bases at V and 3 bases at J, with 8 bases in the middle. The CDR3 extends over 13 amino acids. CDR3 nucleotides: TGTGCCAGCAGCCCAGGGTACTACAATGAGCAGTTCTTC. It encodes CASSPGYYNEQFF.

This sequence joins TRBV4-2 and TRBJ1-5, with no clear D. Trimming left V 5 bases short and J 0 bases short, with 11 bases between. The CDR3 is made up of 15 amino acids. Germline values: CDR1 LGHNA, CDR2 YNFKEQ. The CDR3 reads CASSSDYYSNQPQHF. In DNA form, the CDR3 reads TGTGCCAGCAGCTCCGACTATTATAGCAATCAGCCCCAGCATTTT.

The genes are TRBV7-2 and TRBJ1-1; no definite D call. The ends were cut back, 5 bases at V and 4 bases at J, with 14 bases in the middle. This CDR3 has 14 residues. In germline, CDR1 is SGHTA, CDR2 FQGNSA. DNA for the CDR3: TGTGCCAGCAGCGTAGACACCCCTGGCACTGAAGCTTTCTTT. Translating gives CASSVDTPGTEAFF.

J is TRBJ1-4 and V is TRBV6-5; perhaps TRBD1 as D (6 bases). The CDR3 is 13 amino acids. Germline assignment: CDR1 MNHEY and CDR2 SVGAGI. V was cut by 7 bases and J by 8 bases, with 14 bases left in between. Here the CDR3 reads CASTPGHQEKLFF. The CDR3 nucleotides are TGTGCCAGCACCCCGGGACACCAAGAAAAACTGTTTTTT.

The chain combines TRBV5-1 with TRBJ2-7; D call uncertain. Germline CDR1 SGHRS, CDR2 YFSETQ. Trimming left V 0 bases short and J 3 bases short, with 10 bases between. The length of the CDR3 is 14 residues. DNA of the CDR3: TGCGCCAGCAGCTTGGGACACCTGGGCTACGAGCAGTACTTC. It translates to CASSLGHLGYEQYF.

The V call is TRBV30, the J call TRBJ2-7, with TRBD1 matching over 7 bases. Germline loops: CDR1 GTSNPN, CDR2 SVGIG (reference sequence). V shed 6 bases and J 6 bases; nucleotides not matched to a gene: 11. The CDR3 has 13 amino acids. Here the CDR3 DNA reads TGTGCCTGCGGACAGGCGTTATGGACCGAGCAGTACTTC. Translation: CACGQALWTEQYF.

This chain links TRBV2 with TRBJ1-5; 9 bases are shared with TRBD1. The CDR3 has 15 amino acids. Germline V gene data show CDR1 as SNHLY and CDR2 as FYNNEI. Trimming removed 3 bases from V and 5 bases from J; junction bases left unmatched: 5. CDR3 residues: CASSETDRGYQPQHF. The CDR3 DNA follows: TGTGCCAGCAGTGAGACGGACAGGGGTTATCAGCCCCAGCATTTT. Looking up the rest from reference TRBV2 and TRBJ1-5 gives the full variable domain: EPEVTQTPSHQVTQMGQEVILRCVPISNHLYFYWYRQILGQKVEFLVSFYNNEISEKSEIFDDQFSVERPDGSNFTLKIRSTKLEDSAMYFCASSETDRGYQPQHFGDGTRLSIL.

The rearrangement uses TRBV5-1 and TRBJ2-1; D is unresolved. This CDR3 region has 15 residues. Germline CDR1 and CDR2: SGHRS and YFSETQ. V was pared by 4 bases and J by 3 bases, with 14 bases between. The CDR3 region is CASSPVTAFYNEQFF. DNA for the CDR3: TGCGCCAGCAGCCCAGTAACAGCCTTCTACAATGAGCAGTTCTTC.

The chain employs TRBV15 and TRBJ2-2, with D tentatively TRBD2 (5 bases). CDR3 length equals 18 residues. CDR1 is LNHNV and CDR2 is YYDKDF in the germline V gene (reference sequence). V was trimmed by 0 bases and J by 2 bases, leaving 16 bases between them. The DNA of the CDR3 is TGTGCCACCAGCAGAGATCTTGGCGGGCAGACTAACACCGGGGAGCTGTTTTTT. It yields the protein CATSRDLGGQTNTGELFF.

The genes are TRBV9 and TRBJ1-4; possible D gene TRBD1, 5 bases. The CDR3 runs to 15 residues. The V gene lost 0 bases and the J gene lost 4 bases, with 10 bases spanning the gap. Germline values: CDR1 SGDLS, CDR2 YYNGEE. The CDR3 coding sequence is TGTGCCAGCAGCGTAGCTGGACATATTAATGAAAAACTGTTTTTT. Amino acids: CASSVAGHINEKLFF.

The chain recombines TRBV15 with TRBJ1-4; no clear D gene. Trimming took off 1 base at V and 1 base at J, with 10 bases between the two ends. Germline CDR1 and CDR2: LNHNV and YYDKDF (reference sequence). This CDR3 comprises 16 residues. The CDR3 sequence is CATSRVPPGTNEKLFF. The CDR3, as DNA: TGTGCCACCAGCAGAGTCCCCCCCGGAACTAATGAAAAACTGTTTTTT.

The chain has TRBV2 and TRBJ1-2; D possibly corresponds to TRBD1 (6 bases). CDR3 length: 14 residues. Trimming pared 5 bases from V and 7 bases from J, leaving 17 bases between. Looked up from germline, CDR1 is SNHLY and CDR2 is FYNNEI. CDR3 bases: TGTGCCAGCAGTCCTGGACAGATCGAAGCTGGCTACACCTTC. It translates to CASSPGQIEAGYTF.